These 22 T cell receptor beta chains were sequenced from one sample in a study of regulatory T cells in long-lasting Graves disease. The time point: persistent/refractory GD, antithyroid drugs over 5 years with positive TRAb. With RNA extracted from PBMCs as input, the TCR library was made. In building TCR beta libraries, iRepertoire HTBI primers were used together with Arm-PCR of CDR3 regions. TCRdb processed the multiplex PCR reads anew with MiXCR; each CDR3 protein has one entry. Here the sample spans some 450,000 distinct CDR3 sequences, 20% to 30% being singletons. The sample in question was peripheral blood mononuclear cells (PBMCs), obtained when the disease was refractory, from a patient treated with antithyroid drugs. The origin of the receptors is a female donor with Graves disease.

This clonotype was found many times. CDR3 amino acids: CASISTSGFHEQYF. DNA of the CDR3: TGTGCCAGCATATCAACTAGCGGGTTCCACGAGCAGTACTTC. The chain employs TRBV28 and TRBJ2-7; 9 bases align to TRBD2. The V gene end was trimmed by 7 bases and the J gene end by 5 bases; junction bases not matched to a gene: 9. CDR1 and CDR2 (germline): MDHEN, SYDVKM. This CDR3 contains 14 residues.

The chain carries TRBV7-2 and TRBJ2-1; 8 bases align to TRBD2. The CDR3 extends over 15 amino acids. Losses at the gene ends were 1 base for V and 9 bases for J; bases not matched to a gene: 8. Germline-derived CDR1 and CDR2 are SGHTA and FQGNSA. The CDR3 here is CASSLGGLGGTEQFF. The CDR3 nucleotides are TGTGCCAGCAGCTTAGGGGGACTAGGTGGTACTGAGCAGTTCTTC. Full variable domain (remainder filled in from reference TRBV7-2 and TRBJ2-1): GAGVSQSPSNKVTEKGKDVELRCDPISGHTALYWYRQSLGQGLEFLIYFQGNSAPDKSGLPSDRFSAERTGGSVSTLTIQRTQQEDSAVYLCASSLGGLGGTEQFFGPGTRLTVL.

This clonotype turned up a few times. The rearrangement links TRBV7-9 to TRBJ2-5; possible D gene TRBD2, 6 bases. The CDR3 length is 17 residues. The V gene lost 1 base and the J gene lost 3 bases, with 18 bases spanning the gap. Germline assignment: CDR1 SEHNR and CDR2 FQNEAQ (reference sequence). CDR3 in amino acids: CASSLETIAEWKETQYF. The CDR3 nucleotides read TGTGCCAGCAGCTTAGAGACTATAGCGGAATGGAAAGAGACCCAGTACTTC.

In this sample, this clonotype turned up many times. The CDR3 DNA reads TGTGCCAGCAGCTTAGAGGCAGGGACTGAAGCTTTCTTT. Its translation: CASSLEAGTEAFF. This sequence joins TRBV7-6 and TRBJ1-1; TRBD1 is a possible D gene (5 bases). From germline, CDR1 is SGHVS and CDR2 FNYEAQ. This CDR3 is 13 amino acids long. V was clipped by 1 base and J by 5 bases, with 8 bases between them.

The chain joins TRBV3-1 to TRBJ2-7; 13 bases are shared with TRBD2. The V segment lost 5 bases and the J segment 4 bases; nucleotides outside the gene matches: 2. The CDR3 contains 14 residues. Germline CDR1 LGHDT, CDR2 YNNKEL (reference sequence). Written as DNA, the CDR3 is TGTGCCAGCAGCGGGGGACTAGCGGGATACGAGCAGTACTTC. This translates into CASSGGLAGYEQYF.

The rearrangement joins TRBV7-2 to TRBJ1-2; D ambiguous. V was pared by 1 base and J by 3 bases, with 12 bases between. The CDR3 runs 15 residues. Germline assignment: CDR1 SGHTA and CDR2 FQGNSA. In DNA form, the CDR3 reads TGTGCCAGCAGCTTAGTTGAGGGATTGGACTATGGCTACACCTTC. It codes for CASSLVEGLDYGYTF.

The J gene is TRBJ2-2, the V gene TRBV7-2; maybe TRBD2 (7 bases). V was cut by 5 bases and J by 8 bases, with 18 bases left in between. The CDR3 extends over 15 amino acids. Germline V gene sequence: CDR1 SGHTA, CDR2 FQGNSA. The CDR3 loop is CASSQFGGAGGELFF. The CDR3 DNA reads TGTGCCAGCAGCCAGTTTGGGGGGGCTGGTGGGGAGCTGTTTTTT. Full variable domain (outside the CDR3, taken from reference TRBV7-2 and TRBJ2-2): GAGVSQSPSNKVTEKGKDVELRCDPISGHTALYWYRQSLGQGLEFLIYFQGNSAPDKSGLPSDRFSAERTGGSVSTLTIQRTQQEDSAVYLCASSQFGGAGGELFFGEGSRLTVL.

This clonotype was observed a handful of times. The junction shows a germline mismatch at one end, possibly a read error. J is TRBJ2-2 and V is TRBV20-1; D may be TRBD2 (5 bases). Per germline, CDR1 DFQATT and CDR2 SNEGSKA (reference sequence). CDR3 size: 15 residues. The CDR3 sequence: CSARASRDMSGELFF. The CDR3, as DNA: TGCAGTGCCAGAGCTAGCCGGGATATGTCCGGGGAGCTGTTTTTT.

J is TRBJ1-1 and V is TRBV20-1; D perhaps matches TRBD1 (5 bases). Trimming took off 0 bases at V and 7 bases at J, with 9 bases between the two ends. This CDR3 is built from 12 residues. Germline V gene lookup returns CDR1 DFQATT and CDR2 SNEGSKA (reference sequence). CDR3 in amino acids: CSARDFRDEAFF. The CDR3 DNA is TGCAGTGCTAGAGATTTCAGGGATGAAGCTTTCTTT.

The CDR3 spells CASSSGDRSYGYTF. CDR3 sequence (DNA): TGCGCCAGCAGCTCGGGTGACAGATCCTATGGCTACACCTTC. The V and J genes are TRBV4-1 and TRBJ1-2; perhaps TRBD1 as D (5 bases). V lost 5 bases and J 4 bases, leaving 14 bases between the germline ends. The CDR3 is 14 residues long. Germline CDR1 and CDR2: MGHRA and YSYEKL.

The chain couples TRBV20-1 to TRBJ1-6; TRBD1 matches 7 bases. The CDR3 sequence is 16 residues long. V lost 5 bases, J lost 6 bases, and 13 bases stayed unmatched. From germline, CDR1 is DFQATT and CDR2 SNEGSKA (reference sequence). The chain's CDR3 is CSALSRDRDFNSPLHF. CDR3 DNA: TGCAGTGCTCTTTCCCGGGACAGAGATTTTAATTCACCCCTCCACTTT.

This clonotype showed up many times. This chain connects TRBV12-3 or TRBV12-4 to TRBJ2-2, with TRBD2 identical over 9 bases. Germline trimming cut 3 bases from V and 3 bases from J; bases unmatched to any gene: 8. The CDR3 totals 17 residues. The CDR3 region is CASSFEGLAGYTGELFF. DNA of the CDR3: TGTGCCAGCAGTTTCGAAGGGCTAGCGGGATACACCGGGGAGCTGTTTTTT.

This clonotype was counted ten times or more. The genes are TRBV7-2 and TRBJ1-6, with TRBD1 matching over 7 bases. The CDR3 is made up of 17 amino acids. Germline V CDR1 and CDR2: SGHTA, FQGNSA. V lost 5 bases and J lost 7; bases outside the gene matches: 14. CDR3 DNA: TGTGCCAGCAGCGACCCAGGGGGGACCGCGAGCAATTCACCCCTCCACTTT. Protein product: CASSDPGGTASNSPLHF.

This clonotype was found many times. The rearrangement links TRBV7-3 to TRBJ2-5, with 7 bases fitting TRBD2. Germline V gives CDR1 SGHTA, CDR2 FQGTGA. V shed 2 bases, J shed 5 bases, and the junction held 8 bases outside the gene matches. This CDR3 has 15 amino acids. CDR3 residues: CASSLDGRAGETQYF. For the CDR3, the DNA is TGTGCCAGCAGCTTAGATGGGAGGGCCGGGGAGACCCAGTACTTC.

In its sample, this clonotype was seen many times. CDR3 region: CASSDMVAKYF. Written as DNA, the CDR3 is TGTGCCAGCAGTGATATGGTCGCGAAGTACTTC. The chain carries TRBV2 and TRBJ2-4; no reliable D call. CDR1 is SNHLY and CDR2 is FYNNEI in the germline V gene. V was clipped by 3 bases and J by 14 bases, with 11 bases between them. CDR3 length equals 11 residues.

This clonotype was found many times. The chain couples TRBV2 to TRBJ2-5; 10 nucleotides align to TRBD2. The germline V gene encodes CDR1 SNHLY and CDR2 FYNNEI. The ends lost 3 bases at V and 0 bases at J; junction bases unmatched: 1. This CDR3 has 15 amino acids. The CDR3 region has the DNA TGTGCCAGCAGTGACACTAGCGGGAACCAAGAGACCCAGTACTTC. Translated: CASSDTSGNQETQYF.

This clonotype appeared a few times. The chain combines TRBV7-2 with TRBJ2-7, with TRBD2 matching 9 bases. Germline CDR1 and CDR2: SGHTA and FQGNSA. This CDR3 is 17 amino acids long. Unmatched junction bases numbered 12, after V lost 1 base and J lost 5 bases. CDR3 DNA sequence: TGTGCCAGCAGCTTAGTGGGTCCAAAGCGGGAGGACGACGAGCAGTACTTC. Protein sequence: CASSLVGPKREDDEQYF.

This chain connects TRBV20-1 to TRBJ2-7; 10 nucleotides line up with TRBD2. The CDR3 is made up of 15 amino acids. Germline values: CDR1 DFQATT, CDR2 SNEGSKA (reference sequence). The trim removed 1 base at V and 2 bases at J, leaving 5 bases unmatched. CDR3 loop: CSARAEAGGPYEQYF. CDR3 bases: TGCAGTGCTAGAGCCGAAGCGGGAGGGCCCTACGAGCAGTACTTC.

The sample holds a few counts of this clonotype. This rearrangement joins TRBV6-2 or TRBV6-3 to TRBJ1-1; D remains unclear. V lost 2 bases, J lost 4 bases, and 8 bases lay in between. Germline CDR1 reads MNHEY; CDR2 reads SVGEGT. The CDR3 extends over 13 amino acids. CDR3 bases: TGTGCCAGCAGTTACGCCAGGATCACTGAAGCTTTCTTT. It translates to CASSYARITEAFF.

The chain uses TRBV15 and TRBJ1-6, with 7 bases fitting TRBD1. Germline V gene sequence: CDR1 LNHNV, CDR2 YYDKDF (reference sequence). Trimming cost V 4 bases and J 0 bases; bases outside gene matches: 3. The length of the CDR3 is 16 residues. The CDR3 nucleotides read TGTGCCACCAGCAAAAAGGGGGCCTCCTATAATTCACCCCTCCACTTT. Its translation: CATSKKGASYNSPLHF.

In this sample, this clonotype turned up many times. This chain links TRBV28 with TRBJ2-5; TRBD1 agrees at 10 bases. Germline V gives CDR1 MDHEN, CDR2 SYDVKM. CDR3 length: 14 residues. Losses at the gene ends were 5 bases for V and 6 bases for J; bases not matched to a gene: 6. In DNA form, the CDR3 reads TGTGCCAGCAGTCCCGGGACAGGGGCTCAGACCCAGTACTTC. This codes for CASSPGTGAQTQYF.

This clonotype was counted a single time. CDR3 nucleotide sequence: TGCGCCAGCAGCCGGACAATGTGGGGCCCCGGGGAGCTGTTTTTT. This gives the protein CASSRTMWGPGELFF. The chain uses TRBV5-1 and TRBJ2-2, with D possibly being TRBD1 (5 bases). The ends were cut back, 4 bases at V and 6 bases at J, with 16 bases in the middle. The CDR3 consists of 15 residues. The V gene's germline CDR1 is SGHRS and CDR2 YFSETQ.